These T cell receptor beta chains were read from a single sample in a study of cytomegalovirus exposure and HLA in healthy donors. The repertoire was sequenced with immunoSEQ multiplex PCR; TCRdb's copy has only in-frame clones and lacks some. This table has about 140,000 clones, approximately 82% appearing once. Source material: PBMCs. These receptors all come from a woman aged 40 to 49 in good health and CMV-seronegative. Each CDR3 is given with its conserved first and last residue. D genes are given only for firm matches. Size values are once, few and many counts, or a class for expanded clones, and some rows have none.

TGTGCCAGCAGCCCCCGACAGGGGAACACTGAAGCTTTCTTT CASSPRQGNTEAFF TRBD1 NA TRBJ1-1 TRBV7-9
TGTGCCAGCAGCGTACAAGGGGCGGCGAACACCGGGGAGCTGTTTTTT CASSVQGAANTGELFF NA NA TRBJ2-2 TRBV9
TGTGCCAGCAGTTTCGTAAAGCGGAGCTCCTACGAGCAGTACTTC CASSFVKRSSYEQYF NA once TRBJ2-7 TRBV28
TGTGCCAGCAGCCCAAGCGGACAGCCTAGGGACACCGGGGAGCTGTTTTTT CASSPSGQPRDTGELFF NA NA TRBJ2-2 TRBV7-3
TGTGCCAGCAACGGACTAGCGGGAGTTTTGGAGACCCAGTACTTC CASNGLAGVLETQYF TRBD2 NA TRBJ2-5 TRBV7-6
TGTGCCACCAGCGCCGGGACAGGGGTAGGAGGCTACACCTTC CATSAGTGVGGYTF TRBD1 NA TRBJ1-2 TRBV15
TGTGCCAGCAGTTACTCAGCTAGCGGACACCACAATGAGCAGTTCTTC CASSYSASGHHNEQFF TRBD2 NA TRBJ2-1 TRBV6-5
TGCGCCAGCAGCCAAGATCTTCCAGGCGTGCAGCCCCAGCATTTT CASSQDLPGVQPQHF NA NA TRBJ1-5 TRBV4-1
TGTGCCAGCAGCCGACTAAACGGACTAGCGGGACGCACAGATACGCAGTATTTT CASSRLNGLAGRTDTQYF TRBD2 NA TRBJ2-3 TRBV11-2
TGTGCCAGTGAAGGACAGCTTCGAAATTCACCCCTCCACTTT CASEGQLRNSPLHF NA NA TRBJ1-6 TRBV28
TGTGCCAGCCGGACTAGCGGCTACAATGAGCAGTTCTTC CASRTSGYNEQFF TRBD2 NA TRBJ2-1 TRBV28
TGTGCCACCAGCAGAGTTAAGGGGAGCGGGGAGCAGTACTTC CATSRVKGSGEQYF NA NA TRBJ2-7 TRBV15
TGTGCCAGCACGTTTGTGTACAATGAGCAGTTCTTC CASTFVYNEQFF NA NA TRBJ2-1 TRBV2
TGCGCCAGCAGCCATGTTACAGGGGGTCCCTATGGCTACACCTTC CASSHVTGGPYGYTF TRBD1 NA TRBJ1-2 TRBV4-3
TGTGCCAGCAGCCCGGGACAGGGGATACTCTACGAGCAGTACTTT CASSPGQGILYEQYF TRBD1 NA TRBJ2-7 TRBV9
TGTGCCAGCAGGCGGAACCAGGGTGGAGAGACCCAGTACTTC CASRRNQGGETQYF NA few TRBJ2-5 TRBV7-2
TGTGCCAGCAGCCCCCGATTATTAGCGGGAGAAGGGAACGAGCAGTACTTC CASSPRLLAGEGNEQYF TRBD2 NA TRBJ2-7 TRBV7-9
TGTGCCAGCAGCGTAGGAATTTTACTAGCGGGAGACAGCACCGGGGAGCTGTTTTTT CASSVGILLAGDSTGELFF TRBD2 NA TRBJ2-2 TRBV9
TGTGCCAGCAGTTACTGGACTAGCGACGAGACCCAGTACTTC CASSYWTSDETQYF TRBD2 few TRBJ2-5 TRBV6-6
TGTGCCAGCAGTGTTTCTTTTTCCTACAATGAGCAGTTCTTC CASSVSFSYNEQFF NA NA TRBJ2-1 TRBV6-5
TGTGCCAGCAGCTTAGCGGTGGACGGAGGAGGGCTTGTCGGTAATCAGCCCCAGCATTTT CASSLAVDGGGLVGNQPQHF NA NA TRBJ1-5 TRBV7-8
TGTGCCAGCAGTCGACAGGGGGGCACCGGGGAGCTGTTTTTT CASSRQGGTGELFF TRBD1 NA TRBJ2-2 TRBV6-5
TGTGCCAGCCTACGAGGGAATTCCGGGGAGCTGTTTTTT CASLRGNSGELFF NA once TRBJ2-2 TRBV7-9
TGTGCCAGCAGTTACGGGCGATTCTACAATGAGCAGTTCTTC CASSYGRFYNEQFF NA NA TRBJ2-1 TRBV6-5
TGTGCCAGCAGTGAAGCGACAGGGGGGGAGACCCAGTACTTC CASSEATGGETQYF TRBD1 few TRBJ2-5 TRBV2
TGTGCCAGCAGTTTCGCCGGGGGGGATAATGAGCAGTTCTTC CASSFAGGDNEQFF TRBD2 NA TRBJ2-1 TRBV28
TGTGCCAGCAGCTTATCAATCTCCTACAATGAGCAGTTCTTC CASSLSISYNEQFF NA NA TRBJ2-1 TRBV7-9
TGTGCCAGCAGCCTGAGACTAGCCCAGAGCACAGATACGCAGTATTTT CASSLRLAQSTDTQYF TRBD2 NA TRBJ2-3 TRBV7-2
TGTGCCACCAGCAGAGACCAATTCTCTGGGGCCAACGTCCTGACTTTC CATSRDQFSGANVLTF NA NA TRBJ2-6 TRBV15
TGTGCCAGCAGCCAAACCAGACTAGCGGAAAGCAATGAGCAGTTCTTC CASSQTRLAESNEQFF TRBD2 NA TRBJ2-1 TRBV9
TGTGCCATCAGTGGCGCCCCGGGACTAGCGAACGATCCGCAGTACTTC CAISGAPGLANDPQYF TRBD2 NA TRBJ2-7 TRBV10-3
TGCAGCCTGCGGGGACTAGCGGGATCTGCAGATACGCAGTATTTT CSLRGLAGSADTQYF TRBD2 NA TRBJ2-3 TRBV29-1